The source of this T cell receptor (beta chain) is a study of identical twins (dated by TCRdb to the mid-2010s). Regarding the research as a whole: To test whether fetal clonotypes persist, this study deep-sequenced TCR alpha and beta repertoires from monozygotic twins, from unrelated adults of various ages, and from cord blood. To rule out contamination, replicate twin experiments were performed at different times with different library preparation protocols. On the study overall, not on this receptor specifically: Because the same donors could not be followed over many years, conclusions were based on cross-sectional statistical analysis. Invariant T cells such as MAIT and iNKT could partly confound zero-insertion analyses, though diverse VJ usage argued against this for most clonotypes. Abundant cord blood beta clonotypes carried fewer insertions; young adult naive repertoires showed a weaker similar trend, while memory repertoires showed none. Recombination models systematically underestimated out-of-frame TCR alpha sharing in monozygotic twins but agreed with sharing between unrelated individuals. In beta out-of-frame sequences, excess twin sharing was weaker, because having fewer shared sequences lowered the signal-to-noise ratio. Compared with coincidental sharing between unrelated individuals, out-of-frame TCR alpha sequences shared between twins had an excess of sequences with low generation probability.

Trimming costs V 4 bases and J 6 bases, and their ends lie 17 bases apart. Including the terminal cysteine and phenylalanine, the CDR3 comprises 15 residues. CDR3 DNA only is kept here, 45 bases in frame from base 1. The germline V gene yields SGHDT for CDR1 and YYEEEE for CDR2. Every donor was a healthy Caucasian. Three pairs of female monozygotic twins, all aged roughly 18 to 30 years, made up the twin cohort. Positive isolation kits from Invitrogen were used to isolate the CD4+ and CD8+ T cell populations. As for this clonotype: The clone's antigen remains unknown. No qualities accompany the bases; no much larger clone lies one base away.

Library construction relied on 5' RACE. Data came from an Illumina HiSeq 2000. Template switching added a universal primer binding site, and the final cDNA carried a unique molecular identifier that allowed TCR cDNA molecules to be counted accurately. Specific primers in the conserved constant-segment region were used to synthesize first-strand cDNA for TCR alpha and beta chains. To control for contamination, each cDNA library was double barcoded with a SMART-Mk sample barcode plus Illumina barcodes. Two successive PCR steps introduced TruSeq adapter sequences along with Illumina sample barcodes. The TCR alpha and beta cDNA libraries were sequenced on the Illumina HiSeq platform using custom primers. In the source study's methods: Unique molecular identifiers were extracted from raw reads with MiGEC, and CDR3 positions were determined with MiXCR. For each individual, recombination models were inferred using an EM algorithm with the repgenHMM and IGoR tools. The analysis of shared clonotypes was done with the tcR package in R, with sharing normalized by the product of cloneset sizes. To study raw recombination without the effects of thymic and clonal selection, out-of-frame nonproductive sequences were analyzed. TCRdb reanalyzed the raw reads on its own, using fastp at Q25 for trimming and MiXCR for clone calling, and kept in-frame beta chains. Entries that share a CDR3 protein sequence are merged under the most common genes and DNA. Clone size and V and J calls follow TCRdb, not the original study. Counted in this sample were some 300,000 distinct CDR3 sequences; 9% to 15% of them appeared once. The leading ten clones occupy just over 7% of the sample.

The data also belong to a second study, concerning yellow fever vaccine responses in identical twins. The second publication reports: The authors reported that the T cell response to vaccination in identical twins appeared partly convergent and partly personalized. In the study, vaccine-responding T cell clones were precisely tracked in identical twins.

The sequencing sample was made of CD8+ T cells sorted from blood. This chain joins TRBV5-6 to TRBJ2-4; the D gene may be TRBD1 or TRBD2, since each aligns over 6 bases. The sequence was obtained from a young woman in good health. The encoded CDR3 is CASSPTNEGGNIQYF. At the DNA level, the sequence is TGTGCCAGCAGCCCGACGAACGAGGGGGGAAACATTCAGTACTTC.